Listed below are T cell receptor beta chains from one sample, sequenced in a study of blood T cell repertoires in COVID-19. Clones were sequenced by immunoSEQ multiplex PCR, and TCRdb holds only the in-frame ones, with some missing. The sample has roughly 90,000 clones, 80% seen once. The specimen was peripheral blood. The source of these receptors is a woman in her seventies with acute or convalescent COVID-19. The CDR3 runs from the conserved cysteine through the conserved F or W. D genes are given only for firm matches. Size is stated for part of the rows, as once, few or many counts, or as a class when the clone is expanded.

d_call	v_call	clone_size	j_call	cdr3_aa	cdr3_nt
-	TRBV25-1	-	TRBJ2-3	CASRGSGTDTQYF	TGTGCCAGCAGAGGGAGCGGCACAGATACGCAGTATTTT
-	TRBV2	-	TRBJ1-1	CASSAVTRAFF	TGTGCCAGCAGTGCGGTGACTCGAGCTTTCTTT
TRBD2	TRBV30	once	TRBJ2-5	CAWHPGLAGVVETQYF	TGTGCCTGGCACCCGGGACTAGCGGGGGTGGTGGAGACCCAGTACTTC
TRBD2	TRBV29-1	once	TRBJ2-1	CSATGTSTRNEQFF	TGCAGCGCGACCGGGACTAGCACCCGGAATGAGCAGTTCTTC
-	TRBV6-5	-	TRBJ2-4	CASTANVVKNIQYF	TGTGCCAGCACCGCAAACGTAGTTAAAAACATTCAGTACTTC
-	TRBV19	-	TRBJ2-3	CASSMGRGDTQYF	TGTGCCAGTAGTATGGGCAGGGGCGATACGCAGTATTTT
-	TRBV7-6	-	TRBJ2-5	CASSFWGSGGRGETQYF	TGTGCCAGCAGCTTCTGGGGAAGTGGGGGCAGGGGAGAGACCCAGTACTTC
TRBD2	TRBV10-3	-	TRBJ2-1	CAISDSGGAYNEQFF	TGTGCCATCAGTGACAGCGGGGGGGCCTACAATGAGCAGTTCTTC
-	TRBV28	-	TRBJ1-5	CASWFRGGQPQHF	TGTGCCAGCTGGTTCAGGGGTGGTCAGCCCCAGCATTTT
TRBD2	TRBV9	once	TRBJ2-1	CASSVYSGGPAGEQFF	TGTGCCAGCAGCGTCTATAGCGGGGGGCCGGCGGGTGAGCAGTTCTTC
TRBD1	TRBV5-1	few	TRBJ1-6	CASSAGLQGSNSPLHF	TGCGCCAGCAGCGCCGGGTTACAGGGGAGTAATTCACCCCTCCACTTT
TRBD2	TRBV12-3/TRBV12-4	-	TRBJ2-7	CASSSGGYEQYF	TGTGCCAGCAGTAGCGGGGGGTACGAGCAGTACTTC
TRBD2	TRBV11-3	-	TRBJ2-1	CASSLGLAGGGEQFF	TGTGCCAGCAGCTTGGGACTAGCGGGAGGGGGTGAGCAGTTCTTC
-	TRBV5-4	once	TRBJ1-1	CASSFDGGDTEAFF	TGTGCCAGCAGCTTCGACGGGGGGGACACTGAAGCTTTCTTT
-	TRBV7-9	-	TRBJ2-2	CASSSEQETNTGELFF	TGTGCCAGCAGCTCAGAACAGGAGACGAACACCGGGGAGCTGTTTTTT
TRBD1	TRBV24-1	-	TRBJ1-5	CATGQESNQPQHF	TGTGCCACCGGACAGGAGAGCAATCAGCCCCAGCATTTT
-	TRBV3-1/TRBV3-2	-	TRBJ2-3	CASSQGPDRTDTQYF	TGTGCCAGCAGCCAAGGCCCAGACAGGACAGATACGCAGTATTTT
-	TRBV19	-	TRBJ1-6	CASSPGRDNSPLHF	TGTGCCAGTAGCCCAGGGAGGGATAATTCACCCCTCCACTTT
TRBD1	TRBV11-1	-	TRBJ2-1	CASSWTGTGSNEQFF	TGTGCCAGCAGCTGGACCGGGACAGGGTCGAATGAGCAGTTCTTC
-	TRBV5-4	-	TRBJ2-2	CASSLPPLGNTGELFF	TGTGCCAGCAGCTTGCCGCCACTAGGGAACACCGGGGAGCTGTTTTTT
-	TRBV21-1	-	TRBJ2-2	CASSKEGTGDTGELFF	TGTGCCAGCAGCAAAGAAGGGACAGGAGACACCGGGGAGCTGTTTTTT
TRBD1	TRBV29-1	-	TRBJ1-4	CSVCQGAGEKLFF	TGCAGCGTTTGCCAGGGGGCAGGTGAAAAACTGTTTTTT
TRBD1	TRBV2	-	TRBJ1-5	CASSERAGGSNQPQHF	TGTGCCAGCAGTGAAAGGGCAGGGGGTAGCAATCAGCCCCAGCATTTT
-	TRBV7-2	-	TRBJ1-5	CASSQRANQPQHF	TGTGCCAGCAGCCAACGCGCCAATCAGCCCCAGCATTTT
-	TRBV19	once	TRBJ1-6	CASSIAGINSPLHF	TGTGCCAGTAGTATAGCAGGGATAAATTCACCCCTCCACTTT
TRBD1	TRBV6-2/TRBV6-3	-	TRBJ2-2	CASSGTGHGELFF	TGTGCCAGCAGCGGGACAGGGCACGGGGAGCTGTTTTTT
TRBD1	TRBV7-9	once	TRBJ2-3	CASSLDPQGATTDTQYF	TGTGCCAGCAGCTTAGACCCCCAGGGGGCGACCACAGATACGCAGTATTTT
TRBD2	TRBV12-3/TRBV12-4	-	TRBJ2-3	CASSSGLAVTQYF	TGTGCCAGCAGCTCGGGACTAGCGGTTACGCAGTATTTT
-	TRBV19	-	TRBJ1-4	CASSITSSNEKLFF	TGTGCCAGTAGTATTACTTCATCGAATGAAAAACTGTTTTTT
TRBD1	TRBV27	-	TRBJ1-2	CASSPLGQGSYGYTF	TGTGCCAGCAGTCCGTTGGGACAGGGGAGCTATGGCTACACCTTC
TRBD1	TRBV20-1	-	TRBJ1-1	CSAGQGLEAFF	TGCAGTGCCGGACAGGGGCTTGAAGCTTTCTTT
-	TRBV6-5	-	TRBJ2-6	CASSYELISGANVLTF	TGTGCCAGCAGTTACGAACTCATCTCTGGGGCCAACGTCCTGACTTTC
-	TRBV7-8	few	TRBJ1-4	CASSTNMGKLFF	TGTGCCAGCAGCACTAACATGGGAAAACTGTTTTTT
-	TRBV30	few	TRBJ2-7	CAGGRTSSYEQYF	TGTGCCGGAGGGCGGACGAGCTCCTACGAGCAGTACTTC
TRBD1	TRBV19	-	TRBJ1-4	CASRPGQGREKLFF	TGTGCCAGTAGGCCGGGACAGGGGCGCGAAAAACTGTTTTTT
TRBD1	TRBV5-1	-	TRBJ1-1	CASSSGDRQNTEAFF	TGCGCCAGCAGCTCGGGGGACAGACAGAACACTGAAGCTTTCTTT
-	TRBV5-4	-	TRBJ1-2	CASSLGGVVANYGYTF	TGTGCCAGCAGCTTGGGGGGGGTAGTCGCTAACTATGGCTACACCTTC
-	TRBV7-2	-	TRBJ2-3	CASSLDRNTDTQYF	TGTGCCAGCAGCTTAGACAGAAACACAGATACGCAGTATTTT
TRBD2	TRBV6-5	-	TRBJ2-1	CASRILAGSYNEQFF	TGTGCCAGCAGGATACTAGCGGGATCCTACAATGAGCAGTTCTTC
-	TRBV19	-	TRBJ2-1	CASSPPPGYNEQFF	TGTGCCAGTAGCCCCCCTCCCGGGTACAATGAGCAGTTCTTC
TRBD2	TRBV7-2	once	TRBJ2-2	CASSGLAGGQSTGELFF	TGTGCCAGCAGCGGTCTAGCGGGGGGGCAGAGCACCGGGGAGCTGTTTTTT
TRBD1	TRBV19	-	TRBJ1-1	CASSIDRGNTEAFF	TGTGCCAGTAGTATCGACAGGGGGAACACTGAAGCTTTCTTT
-	TRBV11-2	-	TRBJ1-2	CASSLRRGINYGYTF	TGTGCCAGCAGCTTAAGGCGGGGGATAAACTATGGCTACACCTTC
-	TRBV24-1	-	TRBJ2-5	CATSDNTEFQETQYF	TGTGCCACCAGTGATAATACAGAATTTCAAGAGACCCAGTACTTC
TRBD2	TRBV2	-	TRBJ2-1	CASSDGGGATNEQFF	TGTGCCAGCAGTGACGGCGGGGGGGCCACCAATGAGCAGTTCTTC